This T cell receptor beta chain derives from a study of T-cell memory formation after mild COVID-19. Study-wide background: Largely, TCR clusters stayed within a single donor.

Study-level results: Among clones contracting day 15 to 85, CD4/CD8 was balanced, whereas later expanders leaned CD4+.

cDNA libraries for TCR alpha and TCR beta, carrying sample barcodes and UMIs, came from 5'RACE with constant-segment primers. One entry per CDR3 protein results from TCRdb running MiXCR on the 5' RACE reads. The sample has about 110,000 distinct CDR3 sequences, under 15% seen once; the top ten hold under 45%. In this sample, this clonotype turned up a few times. Its target is unknown. Between the trimmed V and J ends, which lost 3 bases and 4 bases, there was a span of 15 bases. The CDR3 covers 16 residues. CDR1 and CDR2 from the germline V gene are SEHNR and FQNEAQ (reference sequence). The specimen was PBMCs or a T cell subset sorted from them (not recorded which). The chain has TRBV7-9 and TRBJ2-2; perhaps D is TRBD1 or TRBD2 (6 bases each). The TCR comes from a man aged 18 to 29 who had mild COVID-19 (a few samples of this study predate the infection). Cell type and time point are not known. The CDR3 nucleotides read TGTGCCAGCAGCTTTGTCGGGGGCCGTGGCACCGGGGAGCTGTTTTTT. This encodes CASSFVGGRGTGELFF.